The rows below give T cell receptor beta chains drawn from one sample of a study of blood T cell repertoires in COVID-19. Libraries were prepared by immunoSEQ multiplex PCR; TCRdb keeps only in-frame clonotypes and omits some of them. This sample has 250,000 to 300,000 clones, with around nine tenths found just once. The specimen sequenced was PBMCs or T cells enriched from blood (not recorded which). The receptors were sampled from a woman aged 60-75 years who had recovered from COVID-19. Each CDR3 is given with its conserved first and last residue. The D gene is left open where the match is weak. Clone size is not always given. Where it is, it says once, few, many or a class for expanded clones.

CDR3 protein	CDR3 DNA	J gene	clone size	D gene	V gene
CAISESEGAGGQPQHF	TGTGCCATCAGTGAGTCTGAGGGGGCAGGGGGTCAGCCCCAGCATTTT	TRBJ1-5	.	TRBD1	TRBV10-3
CASQQLVSVRETQYF	TGTGCCAGCCAACAACTAGTGTCTGTACGAGAGACCCAGTACTTC	TRBJ2-5	.	.	TRBV2
CASSLILATYNEQFF	TGTGCCAGCAGCTTAATACTAGCTACATACAATGAGCAGTTCTTC	TRBJ2-1	.	.	TRBV7-3
CASNAGGEQYF	TGTGCCAGCAACGCGGGAGGCGAGCAGTACTTC	TRBJ2-7	.	TRBD2	TRBV6-5
CASSQDQVTDTQYF	TGTGCCAGCAGCCAAGACCAGGTCACAGATACGCAGTATTTT	TRBJ2-3	.	.	TRBV3-1/TRBV3-2
CASSLQGPEAFF	TGTGCCAGCAGCCTTCAGGGCCCTGAAGCTTTCTTT	TRBJ1-1	.	.	TRBV7-2
CASSLGSGQNTEAFF	TGCGCCAGCAGCTTGGGTTCGGGACAGAACACTGAAGCTTTCTTT	TRBJ1-1	.	.	TRBV5-1
CASSLDQGGRDGYTF	TGCGCCAGCAGCTTGGATCAGGGAGGGAGAGATGGCTACACCTTC	TRBJ1-2	.	.	TRBV5-1
CASSQSSGRRHTGELFF	TGTGCCAGCAGCCAATCTAGCGGGAGGCGGCACACCGGGGAGCTGTTTTTT	TRBJ2-2	few	TRBD2	TRBV3-1/TRBV3-2
CASSGVQGVYEQYF	TGTGCCAGCAGCGGCGTCCAGGGGGTCTACGAGCAGTACTTC	TRBJ2-7	.	TRBD1	TRBV7-2
CASSQRGTNTGELFF	TGTGCCAGTAGCCAGCGGGGAACGAACACCGGGGAGCTGTTTTTT	TRBJ2-2	.	TRBD2	TRBV19
CASLWDRSGGELFF	TGCGCCAGCTTATGGGACAGGTCCGGCGGGGAGCTGTTTTTT	TRBJ2-2	.	TRBD1	TRBV5-1
CASSYGRQSNTEAFF	TGTGCCAGCAGTTACGGGCGTCAGTCAAACACTGAAGCTTTCTTT	TRBJ1-1	.	.	TRBV6-5
CASREIAGAYGYTF	TGTGCCAGCAGAGAGATCGCAGGGGCCTATGGCTACACCTTC	TRBJ1-2	.	.	TRBV4-2
CASSPGQQVNGYTF	TGTGCCAGCTCCCCGGGACAACAGGTTAATGGCTACACCTTC	TRBJ1-2	.	.	TRBV18
CASSNRDLPQHF	TGTGCCAGTAGTAACCGGGACTTGCCCCAGCATTTT	TRBJ1-5	.	.	TRBV19
CASSLGGGGYTF	TGTGCCAGCAGCTTGGGGGGAGGAGGCTACACCTTC	TRBJ1-2	.	.	TRBV7-9
CASSWGGQETQYF	TGTGCCAGCAGCTGGGGGGGTCAAGAGACCCAGTACTTC	TRBJ2-5	.	TRBD2	TRBV7-8
CATSRGDGGNEQYF	TGTGCCACCAGCAGAGGGGACGGGGGGAACGAGCAGTACTTC	TRBJ2-7	.	TRBD2	TRBV15
CASSWRTATNEKLFF	TGCGCCAGCAGCTGGAGGACAGCAACTAATGAAAAACTGTTTTTT	TRBJ1-4	.	.	TRBV5-1
CASSPGQNYGYTF	TGCGCCAGCAGTCCAGGGCAGAACTATGGCTACACCTTC	TRBJ1-2	once	.	TRBV10-1
CASSQQGAREQYF	TGTGCCAGCAGCCAACAGGGGGCGAGGGAGCAGTACTTC	TRBJ2-7	.	TRBD1	TRBV4-2
CSVELETGELFF	TGCAGCGTTGAATTGGAGACCGGGGAGCTGTTTTTT	TRBJ2-2	.	.	TRBV29-1
CASTGQETQYF	TGTGCCAGCACCGGTCAAGAGACCCAGTACTTC	TRBJ2-5	.	.	TRBV2
CASTKGGLNEKLFF	TGTGCCAGCACTAAGGGAGGTCTTAATGAAAAACTGTTTTTT	TRBJ1-4	.	.	TRBV2
CASSVELSGNTIYF	TGTGCCAGCAGCGTAGAACTTTCTGGAAACACCATATATTTT	TRBJ1-3	.	.	TRBV3-1/TRBV3-2
CASSQPGLLEQFF	TGTGCCAGCAGCCAGCCGGGACTACTAGAGCAGTTCTTC	TRBJ2-1	once	TRBD2	TRBV3-1/TRBV3-2
CASSQKTIPNTGELFF	TGCGCCAGCAGCCAGAAGACAATCCCAAACACCGGGGAGCTGTTTTTT	TRBJ2-2	.	.	TRBV4-1
CASSLETANEKLFF	TGCGCCAGCAGCTTGGAGACAGCCAATGAAAAACTGTTTTTT	TRBJ1-4	.	.	TRBV5-1
CATSEAQGSGYNEQFF	TGTGCCACCAGTGAGGCCCAGGGGTCGGGTTACAATGAGCAGTTCTTC	TRBJ2-1	.	.	TRBV24-1
CASSTQGRSYEQYF	TGTGCCAGCAGTACACAGGGGAGGTCCTACGAGCAGTACTTC	TRBJ2-7	few	.	TRBV28
CASTWLTGSEKLFF	TGTGCCAGCACCTGGCTGACAGGATCCGAAAAACTGTTTTTT	TRBJ1-4	.	.	TRBV2
CASSPGSTDTQYF	TGTGCCAGCAGCCCCGGGAGCACAGATACGCAGTATTTT	TRBJ2-3	.	.	TRBV9
CASSQGFGGGGEKLFF	TGCGCCAGCAGCCAAGGATTCGGAGGGGGCGGTGAAAAACTGTTTTTT	TRBJ1-4	.	TRBD1	TRBV4-1
CAWSVLATDTQYF	TGTGCCTGGAGTGTACTAGCCACAGATACGCAGTATTTT	TRBJ2-3	.	.	TRBV30
CASSEIQGAYEQYF	TGTGCCAGCAGTGAAATCCAGGGTGCCTACGAGCAGTACTTC	TRBJ2-7	once	.	TRBV6-1
CASSLSTGEAGNTIYF	TGTGCCAGCAGCTTAAGTACGGGGGAAGCTGGAAACACCATATATTTT	TRBJ1-3	.	.	TRBV11-2
CASSFAGETQYF	TGCGCCAGCAGCTTCGCCGGGGAGACCCAGTACTTC	TRBJ2-5	.	.	TRBV5-1
CAITRTGSGGYTF	TGTGCCATCACCCGAACAGGGAGCGGCGGCTACACCTTC	TRBJ1-2	.	.	TRBV10-3
CASSWAGGINTEAFF	TGTGCCAGCAGTTGGGCGGGAGGGATAAACACTGAAGCTTTCTTT	TRBJ1-1	.	.	TRBV6-5
CASSHRLAGVNTGELFF	TGTGCCAGCAGCCACCGACTAGCGGGAGTGAACACCGGGGAGCTGTTTTTT	TRBJ2-2	.	TRBD2	TRBV9
CASSYRVTFTEAFF	TGTGCCAGCAGCTACAGGGTTACCTTCACTGAAGCTTTCTTT	TRBJ1-1	.	.	TRBV11-3
CASSFRGTGEAYTF	TGTGCCAGCAGCTTCCGAGGGACAGGGGAGGCCTACACCTTC	TRBJ1-2	.	TRBD1	TRBV7-9
CASSPGGAAGEQYF	TGTGCCAGCAGCCCCGGGGGGGCAGCTGGCGAGCAGTACTTC	TRBJ2-7	.	TRBD2	TRBV28
CASSAGQGIGQPQHF	TGCGCCAGCAGCGCGGGACAGGGGATCGGTCAGCCCCAGCATTTT	TRBJ1-5	.	TRBD1	TRBV5-1
CASTRGARGGEKLFF	TGTGCCAGCACCCGAGGGGCACGGGGGGGTGAAAAACTGTTTTTT	TRBJ1-4	.	.	TRBV7-8
CSASVPGREKLFF	TGCAGTGCTAGTGTCCCAGGGAGGGAAAAACTGTTTTTT	TRBJ1-4	.	.	TRBV20-1
CASSRDFSWETQYF	TGTGCCAGCAGCCGTGACTTTAGCTGGGAGACCCAGTACTTC	TRBJ2-5	.	.	TRBV6-5
CASRVEMSTDTQYF	TGTGCCAGCAGGGTGGAGATGAGCACAGATACGCAGTATTTT	TRBJ2-3	.	.	TRBV2
CASILTKNQPQHF	TGTGCCAGTATCTTGACTAAGAATCAGCCCCAGCATTTT	TRBJ1-5	.	.	TRBV19
CASSTGQQNNEQFF	TGCGCCAGCAGCACGGGACAGCAGAACAATGAGCAGTTCTTC	TRBJ2-1	.	TRBD1	TRBV5-1
CASSHIAGRTYEQYF	TGTGCCAGCAGCCATATAGCGGGACGTACCTACGAGCAGTACTTC	TRBJ2-7	.	TRBD2	TRBV3-1/TRBV3-2
CASSQAMGLAGGAYNEQFF	TGTGCCAGCAGCCAAGCTATGGGCCTAGCGGGAGGGGCCTACAATGAGCAGTTCTTC	TRBJ2-1	.	TRBD2	TRBV3-1/TRBV3-2